The 18 T cell receptor beta chains below all came from one sample that was sequenced in a study of OX40 agonist ivuxolimab in advanced cancers. Sequenced by immunoSEQ multiplex PCR; TCRdb stores in-frame clones only, minus some. Of approximately 28,000 clones listed, 88% are singletons. The sequencing here drew on CD4+ or CD8+ T cells sorted from blood, taken in a trial of the OX40 agonist ivuxolimab. Source of these receptors: an adult with an advanced solid tumor such as melanoma, head and neck, liver or kidney cancer.

The V gene is TRBV28, the J gene TRBJ1-1; D uncertain. Trimming stripped 6 bases from V and 1 base from J, with 9 bases between. The CDR3 spans 13 residues. In germline, CDR1 is MDHEN, CDR2 SYDVKM. The CDR3, as DNA: TGTGCCAGCAGCCTATCCCCGAACACTGAAGCTTTCTTT. Residues: CASSLSPNTEAFF.

This clone has just a few counts. The J gene is TRBJ2-2, the V gene TRBV7-9; D gene unclear. The CDR3 is made up of 14 amino acids. Germline V gives CDR1 SEHNR, CDR2 FQNEAQ (reference sequence). The V end lost 5 bases, the J end lost 2 bases, and 9 bases lay between the germline ends. CDR3 DNA sequence: TGTGCCAGCAGCCTTTTGGATAACACCGGGGAGCTGTTTTTT. It is translated as CASSLLDNTGELFF.

The V gene is TRBV28, the J gene TRBJ1-1, with 7 bases aligning to TRBD1. Germline V gene data show CDR1 as MDHEN and CDR2 as SYDVKM. This CDR3 has 14 residues. Germline trimming cut 8 bases from V and 2 bases from J; bases unmatched to any gene: 8. The CDR3 is CASHRRDSNTEAFF. DNA for the CDR3: TGTGCCAGCCACCGCCGGGACAGCAACACTGAAGCTTTCTTT.

The chain combines TRBV13 with TRBJ1-1; 8 bases are shared with TRBD1. This CDR3 comprises 14 residues. CDR1 is PRHDT and CDR2 is FYEKMQ in the germline V gene (reference sequence). The V and J ends lost 5 bases and 5 bases, in that order; junction bases with no gene match: 7. The CDR3 loop reads CASSPGQGWTEAFF. In nucleotides, the CDR3 is TGTGCCAGCAGCCCCGGACAGGGATGGACTGAAGCTTTCTTT.

V and J are TRBV15 and TRBJ1-3; D is perhaps TRBD1 (6 bases). Germline CDR1 is LNHNV and CDR2 is YYDKDF (reference sequence). V was pared by 5 bases and J by 2 bases, with 16 bases between. CDR3 size: 16 residues. The CDR3 DNA is TGTGCCACCAGCCGCTCACAGGGAGGTGCTGGAAACACCATATATTTT. Residues: CATSRSQGGAGNTIYF. Using reference TRBV15 and TRBJ1-3 for the parts outside the CDR3, the full variable domain is DAMVIQNPRYQVTQFGKPVTLSCSQTLNHNVMYWYQQKSSQAPKLLFHYYDKDFNNEADTPDNFQSRRPNTSFCFLDIRSPGLGDTAMYLCATSRSQGGAGNTIYFGEGSWLTVV.

The rearrangement joins TRBV10-3 to TRBJ2-2; no definite D call. V gave up 4 bases and J gave up 7 bases, with 10 bases separating them. Germline V CDR1 and CDR2: ENHRY, SYGVKD. This CDR3 is 13 amino acids long. The CDR3 spells CAISGPVFGELFF. The CDR3 region has the DNA TGTGCCATCAGTGGTCCTGTTTTCGGGGAGCTGTTTTTT.

The gene calls are TRBV6-5 and TRBJ1-2; no clear D gene. The germline V gene encodes CDR1 MNHEY and CDR2 SVGAGI. This CDR3 is 13 amino acids long. Trimming stripped 2 bases from V and 4 bases from J, with 8 bases between. The CDR3 sequence is CASSYRGFYGYTF. CDR3 in DNA: TGTGCCAGCAGTTACCGAGGGTTCTATGGCTACACCTTC.

This chain joins TRBV27 and TRBJ2-2; no clear D gene. V was clipped by 6 bases and J by 4 bases, with 9 bases between them. The CDR3 is 13 amino acids. Germline lookup yields CDR1 MNHEY and CDR2 SMNVEV (reference sequence). CDR3 sequence: CASSLGFTGELFF. The CDR3 coding sequence is TGTGCCAGCAGCCTCGGGTTCACCGGGGAGCTGTTTTTT.

This rearrangement joins TRBV19 to TRBJ1-5, with D tentatively TRBD1 (6 bases). The CDR3 spans 15 residues. With 5 bases removed from V and 4 bases from J, the gap between germline ends came to 15 bases. Germline V CDR1 and CDR2: LNHDA, SQIVND (reference sequence). This CDR3 reads CASSPVGGGNQPQHF. The CDR3 DNA follows: TGTGCCAGTAGTCCGGTGGGAGGGGGGAATCAGCCCCAGCATTTT.

The chain joins TRBV4-2 to TRBJ2-7; the D gene is possibly TRBD1 (6 bases). Germline loops: CDR1 LGHNA, CDR2 YNFKEQ. This CDR3 has 15 amino acids. Trimming pared 3 bases from V and 0 bases from J, leaving 12 bases between. The CDR3 reads CASSQAMGASYEQYF. CDR3 in DNA: TGTGCCAGCAGCCAGGCCATGGGGGCCTCCTACGAGCAGTACTTC.

The chain carries TRBV4-2 and TRBJ2-7, with 10 nucleotides matching TRBD2. The germline gives CDR1 LGHNA, CDR2 YNFKEQ. V shed 0 bases, J shed 5 bases, and the junction held 4 bases outside the gene matches. CDR3 size: 15 residues. The chain's CDR3 is CASSQESGGGNEQYF. For the CDR3, the DNA is TGTGCCAGCAGCCAAGAAAGCGGGGGGGGTAACGAGCAGTACTTC.

By sample share, this clone is medium-sized. Other DNA sequences in the sample encode the same CDR3. V gene TRBV7-9 combines with J gene TRBJ1-5; possibly TRBD1 for D (6 bases). Germline V gives CDR1 SEHNR, CDR2 FQNEAQ (reference sequence). The CDR3 covers 14 residues. V lost 2 bases, J lost 6 bases, and 11 bases lay in between. The CDR3 nucleotides read TGTGCCAGCAGCTTATCTGGGGGCGGTCAGCCCCAGCATTTT. It is translated as CASSLSGGGQPQHF.

The chain joins TRBV19 to TRBJ2-7; D tentatively reads TRBD1 or TRBD2 (5 bases each). Trimming shortened V by 6 bases and J by 3 bases, and 12 bases separated the two germline ends. Germline CDR1 is LNHDA and CDR2 is SQIVND (reference sequence). The CDR3 is 13 residues long. In nucleotides, the CDR3 is TGTGCCAGTAGAGAGGCAGGGAGCTACGAGCAGTACTTC. Its translation: CASREAGSYEQYF.

The CDR3 here is CASSWRGQGYEQYF. For the CDR3, the DNA is TGCGCCAGCAGCTGGAGGGGTCAGGGCTACGAGCAGTACTTC. V usage is TRBV5-1 and J usage is TRBJ2-7, with D possibly TRBD2 on 6 matching bases. Looked up from germline, CDR1 is SGHRS and CDR2 is YFSETQ. CDR3 length: 14 residues. Trimming cost V 3 bases and J 3 bases, with 13 bases left between them.

The chain links TRBV28 to TRBJ2-7; a possible D gene is TRBD1 (6 bases). The V end lost 8 bases, the J end lost 0 bases, and 17 bases lay between the germline ends. The CDR3 has 15 residues. CDR1 MDHEN and CDR2 SYDVKM come from the germline V gene. DNA of the CDR3: TGTGCCAGCCCTATCAGGGGAGAAAGCTCCTACGAGCAGTACTTC. It translates to CASPIRGESSYEQYF.

V gene TRBV7-6 combines with J gene TRBJ1-5; 10 bases match TRBD1. V lost 5 bases, J lost 0 bases, and 13 bases stayed unmatched. This CDR3 contains 19 residues. CDR1 and CDR2 (germline): SGHVS, FNYEAQ. CDR3 in amino acids: CASSPSIRTGGGSNQPQHF. The CDR3 nucleotides are TGTGCCAGCAGCCCCTCAATTAGGACAGGGGGGGGTAGCAATCAGCCCCAGCATTTT. Full variable domain (missing parts from reference TRBV7-6 and TRBJ1-5): GAGVSQSPRYKVTKRGQDVALRCDPISGHVSLYWYRQALGQGPEFLTYFNYEAQQDKSGLPNDRFSAERPEGSISTLTIQRTEQRDSAMYRCASSPSIRTGGGSNQPQHFGDGTRLSIL.

CDR3 nucleotide sequence: TGCGCCAGCAGCCAACGGACTCCGAACACCGGGGAGCTGTTTTTT. Amino acid sequence: CASSQRTPNTGELFF. The chain joins TRBV4-1 to TRBJ2-2; D perhaps matches TRBD2 (5 bases). Germline CDR1 and CDR2: MGHRA and YSYEKL. The CDR3 runs 15 residues. Trimming cost V 2 bases and J 0 bases, with 7 bases left between them.

The chain is built from TRBV18 and TRBJ2-6; no clear D. V was clipped by 2 bases and J by 0 bases, with 8 bases between them. Germline V gene lookup returns CDR1 KGHSH and CDR2 LQKENI. The CDR3 has 16 residues. The CDR3 DNA sequence: TGTGCCAGCTCACCAACACAGTCCTCTGGGGCCAACGTCCTGACTTTC. Translated, it gives CASSPTQSSGANVLTF.